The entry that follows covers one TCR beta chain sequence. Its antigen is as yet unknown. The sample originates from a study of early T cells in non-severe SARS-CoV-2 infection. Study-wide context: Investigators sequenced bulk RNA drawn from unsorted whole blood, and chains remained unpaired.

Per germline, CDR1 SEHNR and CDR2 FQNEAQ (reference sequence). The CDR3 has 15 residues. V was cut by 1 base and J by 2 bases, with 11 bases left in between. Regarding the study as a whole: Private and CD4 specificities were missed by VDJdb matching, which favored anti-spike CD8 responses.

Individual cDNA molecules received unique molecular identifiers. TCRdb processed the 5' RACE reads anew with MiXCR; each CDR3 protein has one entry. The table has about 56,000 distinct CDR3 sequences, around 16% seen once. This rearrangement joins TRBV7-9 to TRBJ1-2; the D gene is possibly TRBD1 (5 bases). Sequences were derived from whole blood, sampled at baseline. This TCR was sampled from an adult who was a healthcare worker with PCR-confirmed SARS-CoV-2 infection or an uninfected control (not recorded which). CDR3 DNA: TGTGCCAGCAGCTTAGTGTTGGGGACCAACTATGGCTACACCTTC. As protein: CASSLVLGTNYGYTF.